This TCR beta chain came from a study of blood T cell repertoires in COVID-19. At the level of the study: Italy, Spain and the United States were the sources of the convalescent and acute COVID-19 samples. In each case, the material was cDNA or gDNA derived from T cells, B-cell-depleted T cells, or PBMCs.

This CDR3 has 16 residues. V was cut by 6 bases and J by 0 bases, with 15 bases left in between. Germline CDR1 reads SEHNR; CDR2 reads FQNEAQ (reference sequence). Original analysis: Amplified reference gene primers provided the basis for estimating nucleated cell counts. Sequencing was performed with immunoSEQ multiplex PCR; in TCRdb, only in-frame clones are kept and a portion is missing. Clone size and the V and J calls come from that table; the DNA yielded D and trimming. The data hold about 300,000 clones, with 86% observed a single time. Material for sequencing was peripheral blood. This TCR derives from a woman in her forties or fifties with acute or convalescent COVID-19. The chain uses TRBV7-9 and TRBJ2-1, with TRBD2 as a possible D gene (7 bases). The CDR3 DNA is TGTGCCAGCAGAAATATAGGGGGGGTCTCCTACAATGAGCAGTTCTTC. Protein sequence: CASRNIGGVSYNEQFF.